One sample yielded the 30 T cell receptor beta chains listed below, sequenced in a study of blood T cell repertoires in COVID-19. Some clones are missing from TCRdb's copy, which holds only in-frame ones; the method was immunoSEQ multiplex PCR. In the table there are roughly 100,000 clones, 86% of which are singletons. The sequenced sample was peripheral blood. The receptors come from a human donor in a cohort sampled during active COVID-19.

The genes are TRBV27 and TRBJ2-7, with 8 bases that match TRBD1. Trimming removed 5 bases from V and 3 bases from J; junction bases left unmatched: 9. CDR1 is MNHEY and CDR2 is SMNVEV in the germline V gene (reference sequence). The CDR3 loop spans 15 amino acids. CDR3 DNA: TGTGCCAGCAGTCCCAGGACAGGGTTATTCTACGAGCAGTACTTC. Amino acid sequence: CASSPRTGLFYEQYF.

This chain connects TRBV4-1 to TRBJ2-6; possibly TRBD2 for D (7 bases). This CDR3 is built from 17 residues. Trimming took off 3 bases at V and 4 bases at J, with 16 bases between the two ends. The V gene's germline CDR1 is MGHRA and CDR2 YSYEKL. CDR3 protein: CASSQSPGGRGANVLTF. The CDR3 bases are TGCGCCAGCAGCCAGTCCCCCGGGGGGCGCGGGGCCAACGTCCTGACTTTC.

V usage is TRBV7-9 and J usage is TRBJ2-1; no clear D. Trimming left V 2 bases short and J 9 bases short, with 11 bases between. This CDR3 region has 13 residues. From germline, CDR1 is SEHNR and CDR2 FQNEAQ (reference sequence). The CDR3 is CASSLPRMSEQFF. CDR3 in DNA: TGTGCCAGCAGCTTACCTAGAATGTCTGAGCAGTTCTTC.

The chain carries TRBV18 and TRBJ2-1, with TRBD1 matching over 7 bases. The CDR3 has 13 residues. Germline CDR1 is KGHSH and CDR2 is LQKENI. V lost 3 bases and J lost 5; bases outside the gene matches: 1. The DNA for the CDR3 is TGTGCCAGCTCACCGGGACAGAACAATGAGCAGTTCTTC. Encoded protein: CASSPGQNNEQFF. Looking up the rest from reference TRBV18 and TRBJ2-1 gives the full variable domain: NAGVMQNPRHLVRRRGQEARLRCSPMKGHSHVYWYRQLPEEGLKFMVYLQKENIIDESGMPKERFSAEFPKEGPSILRIQQVVRGDSAAYFCASSPGQNNEQFFGPGTRLTVL.

The chain links TRBV4-3 to TRBJ2-3; TRBD2 agrees at 9 bases. The CDR3 extends over 16 amino acids. Germline V gene data show CDR1 as LGHNA and CDR2 as YSLEER. The V gene end was trimmed by 4 bases and the J gene end by 2 bases; junction bases not matched to a gene: 7. The CDR3 DNA is TGCGCCAGCAGCCTAAGAGCGGGGGGCACCACAGATACGCAGTATTTT. Its protein product is CASSLRAGGTTDTQYF.

V gene TRBV5-4 combines with J gene TRBJ1-2; TRBD1 matches 10 bases. Germline assignment: CDR1 SGHNT and CDR2 YYREEE (reference sequence). There are 16 residues in the CDR3. V shed 4 bases, J shed 2 bases, and the junction held 8 bases outside the gene matches. The CDR3 region has the DNA TGTGCCAGCAGCCCTGACAGGGGGCGAACAAACTATGGCTACACCTTC. This codes for CASSPDRGRTNYGYTF.

The chain employs TRBV5-1 and TRBJ1-1; D is unresolved. Per the germline V gene, CDR1 is SGHRS and CDR2 is YFSETQ. Trimming took off 0 bases at V and 0 bases at J, with 12 bases between the two ends. The CDR3 loop spans 16 amino acids. DNA of the CDR3: TGCGCCAGCAGCTTGGGGTGGGGAGGAATGAACACTGAAGCTTTCTTT. It is translated as CASSLGWGGMNTEAFF. The variable domain in full, with the rest retrieved from reference TRBV5-1 and TRBJ1-1, is KAGVTQTPRYLIKTRGQQVTLSCSPISGHRSVSWYQQTPGQGLQFLFEYFSETQRNKGNFPGRFSGRQFSNSRSEMNVSTLELGDSALYLCASSLGWGGMNTEAFFGQGTRLTVV.

This clone came up a few times. This chain links TRBV7-9 with TRBJ2-1, with 13 bases lining up with TRBD2. Germline CDR1 and CDR2: SEHNR and FQNEAQ (reference sequence). V lost 4 bases and J lost 3; bases outside the gene matches: 9. The CDR3 is 18 residues long. The CDR3 region has the DNA TGTGCCAGCAGCTCGACTACGACTAGCGGGAGGTTCTACAATGAGCAGTTCTTC. The encoded protein is CASSSTTTSGRFYNEQFF. Combining the CDR3 with reference TRBV7-9 and TRBJ2-1 gives the whole variable domain DTGVSQNPRHKITKRGQNVTFRCDPISEHNRLYWYRQTLGQGPEFLTYFQNEAQLEKSRLLSDRFSAERPKGSFSTLEIQRTEQGDSAMYLCASSSTTTSGRFYNEQFFGPGTRLTVL.

The V gene is TRBV5-4, the J gene TRBJ2-7; TRBD1 is a possible D gene (6 bases). Germline lookup yields CDR1 SGHNT and CDR2 YYREEE (reference sequence). V was pared by 4 bases and J by 0 bases, with 11 bases between. This CDR3 comprises 14 residues. The CDR3 bases are TGTGCCAGCAGCCCCCGGGACACCTCCTACGAGCAGTACTTC. Protein sequence: CASSPRDTSYEQYF. Complete variable domain (other parts from reference TRBV5-4 and TRBJ2-7): ETGVTQSPTHLIKTRGQQVTLRCSSQSGHNTVSWYQQALGQGPQFIFQYYREEENGRGNFPPRFSGLQFPNYSSELNVNALELDDSALYLCASSPRDTSYEQYFGPGTRLTVT.

The rearrangement joins TRBV12-3 or TRBV12-4 to TRBJ2-3; D unclear. This CDR3 region has 12 residues. V lost 8 bases and J 0 bases, leaving 6 bases between the germline ends. CDR3 nucleotides: TGTGCCAGCGGTACTAGCACAGATACGCAGTATTTT. Its translation is CASGTSTDTQYF.

This chain joins TRBV4-2 and TRBJ2-7; TRBD1 agrees at 12 bases. The V gene end was trimmed by 4 bases and the J gene end by 4 bases; junction bases not matched to a gene: 11. CDR1 and CDR2 (germline): LGHNA, YNFKEQ. CDR3 length: 17 amino acids. The CDR3 region has the DNA TGTGCCAGCAGCCTTAAACAGGGGACAGGGGGCGTTTACGAGCAGTACTTC. Translated: CASSLKQGTGGVYEQYF.

The V and J genes are TRBV2 and TRBJ2-1; 15 nucleotides agree with TRBD2. J lost 3 bases, V lost 4 bases, and 10 bases had no gene match. The CDR3 extends over 19 amino acids. Germline CDR1 reads SNHLY; CDR2 reads FYNNEI. The CDR3 bases are TGTGCCAGCAGTGGACAGGGACTAGCGGGAGGCAAGATCTACAATGAGCAGTTCTTC. This gives the protein CASSGQGLAGGKIYNEQFF.

This sequence joins TRBV9 and TRBJ2-3, with 8 positions matching TRBD1. The CDR3 spans 14 residues. Germline V gene sequence: CDR1 SGDLS, CDR2 YYNGEE. After removal of 2 bases from V and 4 bases from J, the junction contained 3 bases not matched to a gene. The CDR3 DNA is TGTGCCAGCAGCGTCGCAGGGGGCCCAGATACGCAGTATTTT. This sequence encodes CASSVAGGPDTQYF.

About this clone itself: The sample carries other DNA sequences with the same CDR3. This chain joins TRBV27 and TRBJ2-7; 8 bases line up with TRBD1. The germline gives CDR1 MNHEY, CDR2 SMNVEV (reference sequence). The CDR3 runs 14 residues. The trim removed 5 bases at V and 2 bases at J, leaving 5 bases unmatched. This CDR3 is CASSPWDRPYEQYF. CDR3 DNA sequence: TGTGCCAGCAGTCCTTGGGACAGGCCCTACGAGCAGTACTTC.

The rearrangement uses TRBV5-6 and TRBJ1-2; D is unresolved. The CDR3 loop spans 15 amino acids. V shed 4 bases and J shed 0 bases, with 13 bases lying between them. Germline-derived CDR1 and CDR2 are SGHDT and YYEEEE. CDR3 DNA sequence: TGTGCCAGCAGCACCGAGAGTCGAGCTAACTATGGCTACACCTTC. It yields the protein CASSTESRANYGYTF.

This sequence joins TRBV5-6 and TRBJ2-7; TRBD1 matches 7 bases. The CDR3 runs to 13 residues. From germline, CDR1 is SGHDT and CDR2 YYEEEE. V dropped 4 bases and J dropped 4; count of bases not matched to a gene: 5. CDR3 DNA: TGTGCCAGCAGCCCGGGACAGAGTTACGAGCAGTACTTC. Its protein product is CASSPGQSYEQYF.

The CDR3 protein is CASSVLAGWGETQYF. The CDR3 region has the DNA TGTGCCAGCAGTGTACTAGCGGGGTGGGGGGAGACCCAGTACTTC. The chain carries TRBV2 and TRBJ2-5, with TRBD2 matching 10 bases. J was trimmed by 5 bases and V by 4 bases; bases with no gene match: 7. The length of the CDR3 is 15 residues. Germline V CDR1 and CDR2: SNHLY, FYNNEI.

The J gene is TRBJ2-1, the V gene TRBV3-1 (or the pseudogene TRBV3-2); the D gene is possibly TRBD1 (6 bases). Trimming took 4 bases from V and 0 from J, leaving 13 bases between them. The CDR3 sequence is 16 residues long. Germline V lookup: CDR1 LGHDT, CDR2 YNNKEL (reference sequence). Here the CDR3 reads CASSPLQGSSYNEQFF. CDR3 in DNA: TGTGCCAGCAGCCCTTTACAGGGAAGCTCCTACAATGAGCAGTTCTTC.

The chain uses TRBV4-1 and TRBJ2-7; possible D gene TRBD1, 6 bases. Germline lookup yields CDR1 MGHRA and CDR2 YSYEKL. This CDR3 contains 15 residues. V lost 0 bases, J lost 5 bases, and 14 bases lay in between. Written as DNA, the CDR3 is TGCGCCAGCAGCCAAGAGGACAGACAGGAACACGAGCAGTACTTC. This gives the protein CASSQEDRQEHEQYF.

V and J are TRBV6-2 or TRBV6-3 and TRBJ1-5; D unclear. The CDR3 covers 12 residues. Germline CDR1 and CDR2: MNHEY and SVGEGT. Trimming stripped 5 bases from V and 6 bases from J, with 8 bases between. CDR3 DNA: TGTGCCAGCAGTCTCTCCCTTCAGCCCCAGCATTTT. The encoded protein is CASSLSLQPQHF.

The CDR3 reads CASIKRPNSEQYF. CDR3 sequence (DNA): TGTGCCAGCATTAAAAGACCGAACAGCGAGCAGTACTTC. The chain is built from TRBV21-1 and TRBJ2-7; the table's D call, TRBD1, was not checked against the DNA. TRBV21-1 corresponds to a pseudogene. CDR3 length: 13 residues.

The rearrangement uses TRBV27 and TRBJ2-7, with D perhaps matching TRBD1 (6 bases). The CDR3 runs to 17 residues. Germline V gene lookup returns CDR1 MNHEY and CDR2 SMNVEV (reference sequence). Trimming took 6 bases from V and 7 from J, leaving 28 bases between them. The CDR3 DNA reads as TGTGCCAGCAGGACGGAAGGACCGGGAAATCCTCAGGGGGAGCAGTACTTC. This codes for CASRTEGPGNPQGEQYF.

CDR3 sequence (DNA): TGTGCCAGCAGCTTGGCGGGACAGTACAGCCCCGGGGAGCTGTTTTTT. Translating gives CASSLAGQYSPGELFF. V is TRBV5-6 and J is TRBJ2-2; 7 nucleotides line up with TRBD1. J gave up 6 bases and V 0 bases, and 8 bases lay outside the gene matches. CDR3 size: 16 residues. Per germline, CDR1 SGHDT and CDR2 YYEEEE. Variable domain in full (rest from reference TRBV5-6 and TRBJ2-2): DAGVTQSPTHLIKTRGQQVTLRCSPKSGHDTVSWYQQALGQGPQFIFQYYEEEERQRGNFPDRFSGHQFPNYSSELNVNALLLGDSALYLCASSLAGQYSPGELFFGEGSRLTVL.

The CDR3 loop reads CASSESPGIPYEQYF. CDR3 coding DNA: TGTGCCAGCAGTGAGTCTCCAGGGATCCCCTACGAGCAGTACTTC. The chain employs TRBV6-1 and TRBJ2-7; a possible D gene is TRBD1 (5 bases). CDR3 length: 15 residues. Trimming pared 3 bases from V and 2 bases from J, leaving 14 bases between. Germline lookup yields CDR1 MNHNS and CDR2 SASEGT.

V gene TRBV7-2 combines with J gene TRBJ1-5; possibly TRBD1 for D (6 bases). V gave up 4 bases and J gave up 3 bases, with 10 bases separating them. Looked up from germline, CDR1 is SGHTA and CDR2 is FQGNSA. The CDR3 spans 14 residues. This CDR3 is CASSSQGSNQPQHF. The CDR3 DNA reads as TGTGCCAGCAGCTCACAGGGTTCCAATCAGCCCCAGCATTTT.

The rearrangement links TRBV12-3 or TRBV12-4 to TRBJ1-2; D possibly corresponds to TRBD1 (5 bases). The CDR3 length is 13 residues. Trimming took 5 bases from V and 4 from J, leaving 11 bases between them. The CDR3 loop is CASSQGIGYGYTF. The DNA of the CDR3 is TGTGCCAGCAGTCAGGGAATCGGCTATGGCTACACCTTC.

The chain uses TRBV5-4 and TRBJ2-5; possible D gene TRBD1, 6 bases. Trimming stripped 2 bases from V and 5 bases from J, with 16 bases between. The CDR3 is 15 residues long. Germline-derived CDR1 and CDR2 are SGHNT and YYREEE (reference sequence). CDR3 protein: CASSFKDFQGETQYF. The CDR3 DNA follows: TGTGCCAGCAGCTTTAAAGACTTCCAGGGGGAGACCCAGTACTTC.

The sample holds one count of this clone. The chain is built from TRBV25-1 and TRBJ2-1; weak D call: TRBD1 (6 bases). Trimming left V 3 bases short and J 7 bases short, with 13 bases between. Germline assignment: CDR1 MGHDK and CDR2 SYGVNS. This CDR3 comprises 14 residues. The CDR3 sequence is CASSDTGHRNEQFF. The CDR3 nucleotides are TGTGCCAGCAGTGATACAGGGCATCGGAATGAGCAGTTCTTC.

CDR3 DNA: TGTGCCACCAGTGATTTAGGGACAGGGGATCAAGAGACCCAGTACTTC. As protein: CATSDLGTGDQETQYF. The chain recombines TRBV24-1 with TRBJ2-5, with 10 bases fitting TRBD1. Trimming at V came to 1 base and at J to 2 bases, leaving 3 bases not matched to a gene. The CDR3 length is 16 residues. From germline, CDR1 is KGHDR and CDR2 SFDVKD.

V usage is TRBV5-8 and J usage is TRBJ2-1; D is possibly TRBD2 (5 bases). Deletions cut 3 bases from V and 3 bases from J, with 16 bases between. CDR1 is SGHTS and CDR2 is YDEGEE in the germline V gene. This CDR3 contains 16 residues. CDR3 protein: CASSSPASGFYNEQFF. DNA of the CDR3: TGTGCCAGCAGCTCACCCGCCAGCGGATTCTACAATGAGCAGTTCTTC. Together with reference TRBV5-8 and TRBJ2-1, the CDR3 gives the full variable domain: EAGVTQSPTHLIKTRGQQATLRCSPISGHTSVYWYQQALGLGLQFLLWYDEGEERNRGNFPPRFSGRQFPNYSSELNVNALELEDSALYLCASSSPASGFYNEQFFGPGTRLTVL.